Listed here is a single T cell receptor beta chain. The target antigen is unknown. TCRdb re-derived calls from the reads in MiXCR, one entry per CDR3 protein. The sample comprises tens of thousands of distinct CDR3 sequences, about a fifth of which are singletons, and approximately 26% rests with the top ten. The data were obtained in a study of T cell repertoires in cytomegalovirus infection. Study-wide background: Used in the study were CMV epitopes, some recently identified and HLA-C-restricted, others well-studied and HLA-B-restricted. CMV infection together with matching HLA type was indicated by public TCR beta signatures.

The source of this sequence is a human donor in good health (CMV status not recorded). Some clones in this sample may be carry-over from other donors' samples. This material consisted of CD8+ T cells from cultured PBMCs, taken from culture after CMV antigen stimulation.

As DNA, the CDR3 is TGCAGTGCTAAGCGGCGGAAATCCTACAATGAGCAGTTCTTC. This encodes CSAKRRKSYNEQFF. This chain links TRBV20-1 with TRBJ2-1; D is possibly TRBD2 (5 bases). The V end lost 4 bases, the J end lost 1 base, and 11 bases lay between the germline ends. The germline V gene encodes CDR1 DFQATT and CDR2 SNEGSKA (reference sequence). This CDR3 contains 14 residues.